This T cell receptor (beta chain) originates from a study of T cell responses to AZD1222 COVID-19 vaccine (TCRdb year 2021). Notes on the research overall: Because spike-specific TCR depth and breadth did not differ between the two schedules, AZD1222 recipients who got a second dose at roughly 4 weeks were pooled with those who got a second dose at roughly 12 weeks. TCR sequencing was performed for 233 trial participants, of whom roughly 200 were given two doses of AZD1222 and around 26 were given two doses of MenACWY control vaccine. Trial participants were enrolled into age subgroups of 18-55, 56-69 and 70-plus years, which contained 148, 28 and 57 TCR-sequenced participants, respectively.

V is shortened by 5 bases, J by 6 bases, and the region joining them spans 13 bases. As encoded in the germline V gene (reference sequence), CDR1 is LGHDT while CDR2 is YNNKEL. The CDR3 covers 13 residues, taking in both the cysteine and the phenylalanine. The kept DNA is CDR3 alone, 39 bases in frame from the first base. The time point label of this sample denotes: baseline before first vaccination. Vaccinee samples came from UK trials COV001 and COV002, including a single-blind randomized controlled phase 2/3 trial of AZD1222 (ChAdOx1 nCoV-19) in healthy adults. Trial participant PBMC samples were collected at day 0 and day 28 after the second dose for TCRbeta chain sequencing. The CDR3 regions of human TCRbeta chains were analyzed by immunosequencing. The original methods were these. TCRs in the repertoires were matched against a reference library of SARS-CoV-2-specific TCRs that had been generated with the MIRA antigen-specificity platform. Breadth meant the fraction of unique TCRs that were SARS-CoV-2-associated, whereas depth meant the fraction of total T cells that were SARS-CoV-2-associated. Using the MIRA data, each spike-specific TCR was assigned both to the spike region to which the TCR was reactive and to a CD4 or CD8 class. Log10-transformed breadth and depth values were compared by one-way ANOVA with Sidak's multiple comparisons tests. TCRdb took over this immuneACCESS table, retaining in-frame rearrangements with V and J assigned. Such tables are incomplete; in checked studies, under half of the missing clones stem from an unresolved V gene, and the remainder is unexplained. V, J and clone size reflect that table, while D and trimming were determined from the DNA. The sample table lists more than 110,000 clones, 80% to 95% of them with a count of one. The leading ten clones occupy under 4.5% of the sample.

As regards this clone: Which antigen it targets is not known. The sample holds no much larger clone one base away, and base qualities are not on file.

Overall study outcomes, separate from this receptor: The 56-69-year group was small, and its depth increase did not reach significance, likely because of low power. Participants were mostly white British, with more females than males. The authors suggested clonal diversity may have been underestimated. Only six AZD1222 recipients were SARS-CoV-2 seropositive at baseline, limiting conclusions about previously exposed vaccinees. After two AZD1222 doses, spike-specific TCR breadth and depth were significantly higher than at day 0 and than in MenACWY recipients. Because no day 14 peak-response samples were available, repertoires were characterized only after the peak T cell response. Epitopes outside the regions mutated in the B.1.351 and B.1.1.7 variants were reportedly recognized by nearly half of the unique spike-specific TCRs. Vaccine-associated CD4 TCRs spanned the whole spike protein, with dominant responses in regions 160-218 and 743-854.

The sequencing here drew on peripheral blood, taken on day 0 of AZD1222 vaccination. The rearrangement combines TRBV3-1 (or the pseudogene TRBV3-2) with TRBJ1-1; no D segment can be confidently identified. This clonotype was sampled from an adult in good health. This receptor has the CDR3 CASSMDPAPEAFF. DNA sequence: TGTGCCAGCAGCATGGACCCGGCCCCTGAAGCTTTCTTT.